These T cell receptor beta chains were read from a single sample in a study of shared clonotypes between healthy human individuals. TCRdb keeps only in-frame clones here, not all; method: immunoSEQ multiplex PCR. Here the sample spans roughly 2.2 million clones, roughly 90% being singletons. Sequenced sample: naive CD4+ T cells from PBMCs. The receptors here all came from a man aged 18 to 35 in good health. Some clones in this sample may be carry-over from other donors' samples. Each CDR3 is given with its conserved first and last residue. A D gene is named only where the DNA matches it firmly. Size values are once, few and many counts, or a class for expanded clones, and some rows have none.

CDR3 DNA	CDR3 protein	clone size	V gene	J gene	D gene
TGCGCCAGCAGCTTCGCCCAAGGGACAGGGGGCACAGATACGCAGTATTTT	CASSFAQGTGGTDTQYF	-	TRBV5-1	TRBJ2-3	TRBD1
TGTGCCAGTAGAAGACAGGGTTTTCCCTACGAGCAGTACTTC	CASRRQGFPYEQYF	-	TRBV19	TRBJ2-7	TRBD1
TGCGCCAGCAGCCAAGGTCGCGACAGCCAAGAGACCCAGTACTTC	CASSQGRDSQETQYF	once	TRBV4-3	TRBJ2-5	-
TGTGCCAGCAGCCAACAAAACTGGGACAGCGAATATGGCTACACCTTC	CASSQQNWDSEYGYTF	-	TRBV7-3	TRBJ1-2	TRBD1
TGTGCCTGGAGTGTTGGGACAGTCCAATACACCTTC	CAWSVGTVQYTF	-	TRBV30	TRBJ1-2	TRBD1
TGCGCCAGCAGCTGGACAGGAACGACCTACGAGCAGTACTTC	CASSWTGTTYEQYF	-	TRBV5-1	TRBJ2-7	TRBD1
TGCGCCAGCAGCCGTGGGGCGGGGGCCCTAAACACCGGGGAGCTGTTTTTT	CASSRGAGALNTGELFF	-	TRBV4-1	TRBJ2-2	-
TGTGCCAGCAGCCAGAACCCCCCAGGCGCAGAGGAAAAACTGTTTTTT	CASSQNPPGAEEKLFF	-	TRBV7-2	TRBJ1-4	-
TGTGCCAGCAGCCAAAGCGTGAACACTGAAGCTTTCTTT	CASSQSVNTEAFF	-	TRBV14	TRBJ1-1	-
TGTGCCAGCAGCCTGAGAGGGACTTTCGACTACGAGCAGTACTTC	CASSLRGTFDYEQYF	-	TRBV7-2	TRBJ2-7	-
TGTGCCAGCAGCTTAGTTGTGAACAGGGTGTCTGGAAACACCATATATTTT	CASSLVVNRVSGNTIYF	-	TRBV7-9	TRBJ1-3	-
TGTGCCAGCAGCTTACGGCAGGGGAATCAGCCCCAGCATTTT	CASSLRQGNQPQHF	-	TRBV5-6	TRBJ1-5	-
TGTGCCAGCAGCTCGTATCCGCGAGGGGCGGGAGGTGTAACAGATACGCAGTATTTT	CASSSYPRGAGGVTDTQYF	-	TRBV7-8	TRBJ2-3	TRBD2